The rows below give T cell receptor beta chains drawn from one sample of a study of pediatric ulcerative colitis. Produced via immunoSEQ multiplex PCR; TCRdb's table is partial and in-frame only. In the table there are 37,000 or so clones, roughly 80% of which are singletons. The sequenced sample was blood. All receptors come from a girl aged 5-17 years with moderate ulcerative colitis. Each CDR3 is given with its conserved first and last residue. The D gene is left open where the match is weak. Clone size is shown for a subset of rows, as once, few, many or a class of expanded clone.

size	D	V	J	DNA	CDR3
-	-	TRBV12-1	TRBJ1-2	TGTGCCAGCAGCTTTGGGATAGACCCAGGAGGGGAAAGGGTGAAGGCCCACTATGGCTACACCTTC	CASSFGIDPGGERVKAHYGYTF
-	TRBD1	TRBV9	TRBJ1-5	TGTGCCAGCAGCGAGGGGACAGTATCATCCCAGCCCCAGCATTTT	CASSEGTVSSQPQHF
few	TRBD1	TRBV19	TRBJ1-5	TGTGCCAGTAGTAGACAGGGTCAGGGCAATCAGCCCCAGCATTTT	CASSRQGQGNQPQHF
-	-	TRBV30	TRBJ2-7	TGTGCCTGGAGTGAAGGACAGATTCTCTACGAGCAGTACTTC	CAWSEGQILYEQYF
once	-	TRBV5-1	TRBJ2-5	TGCGCCAGCAGCATCCTGACCGGGGCCTACTTGGAGACCCAGTACTTC	CASSILTGAYLETQYF
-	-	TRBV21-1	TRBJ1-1	TGTGCCAGCAGCAGGGGGCAAAATGAAGCTTTCTTT	CASSRGQNEAFF
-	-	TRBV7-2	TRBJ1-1	TGTGCCAGCAAAAGTCCGGGGACCCAAGCTTTCTTT	CASKSPGTQAFF
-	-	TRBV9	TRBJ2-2	TGTGCCAGCAGCCACGGGGGCGGGGAGCTGTTTTTT	CASSHGGGELFF
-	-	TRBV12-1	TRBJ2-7	TGTGCCAGCACCTCCCCCGGGGGGGCCTACGAGCAGTACTTC	CASTSPGGAYEQYF
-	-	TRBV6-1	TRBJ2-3	TGTGCCAGCAGTGATGACAGTTTGTGGCAGTATTTT	CASSDDSLWQYF
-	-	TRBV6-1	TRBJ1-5	TGTGCCAGCAGTGTTCAGGCTAGCAATCAGCCCCAGCATTTT	CASSVQASNQPQHF
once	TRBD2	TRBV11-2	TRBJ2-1	TGTGCCAGCACCCCGACTAGCTACCACAATGAGCAGTTCTTC	CASTPTSYHNEQFF
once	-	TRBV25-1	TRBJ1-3	TGTGCCAGCAGTGGGTACCCGCAGAGCTCTGGAAACACCATATATTTT	CASSGYPQSSGNTIYF
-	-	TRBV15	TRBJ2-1	TGTGCCACCAGCAGACCCCTTGGGAATGAGCAGTTCTTC	CATSRPLGNEQFF
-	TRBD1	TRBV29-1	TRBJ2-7	TGCAGCGTTGTCCGGACAGGGAACTACGAGCAGTACTTC	CSVVRTGNYEQYF
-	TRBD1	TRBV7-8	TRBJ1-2	TGTGCCAGCAGCCAGGACAGGGAGGAGGGCTACACCTTC	CASSQDREEGYTF
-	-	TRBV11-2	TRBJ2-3	TGTGCCAGCAGCTTAAGGGGGGGGAGCGGAACAGATACGCAGTATTTT	CASSLRGGSGTDTQYF
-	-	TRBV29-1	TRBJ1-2	TGCAGCGACCGGGACTTAGGCGGCTACACCTTC	CSDRDLGGYTF
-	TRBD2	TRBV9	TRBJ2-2	TGTGCCAGCAGCCATAGCGGGGGACCGAACACCGGGGAGCTGTTTTTT	CASSHSGGPNTGELFF
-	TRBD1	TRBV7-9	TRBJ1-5	TGTGCCAGCAGCTCTCGCACAGGGGGCCGGGGTCAGCCCCAGCATTTT	CASSSRTGGRGQPQHF
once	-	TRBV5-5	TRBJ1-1	TGTGCCAGCTTCGGACTGCAGAACACTGAAGCTTTCTTT	CASFGLQNTEAFF
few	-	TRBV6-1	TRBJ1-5	TGTGCCAGCAGTGAATTCTGGGGCTCCAATCAGCCCCAGCATTTT	CASSEFWGSNQPQHF
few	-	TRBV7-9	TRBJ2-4	TGTGCCAGCAGCTTAGCCCGGACCGCGCGGGACATTCAGTACTTC	CASSLARTARDIQYF
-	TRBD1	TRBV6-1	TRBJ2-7	TGTGCCAGCAGAAAATTGACAGGGGACGAGCAGTACTTC	CASRKLTGDEQYF
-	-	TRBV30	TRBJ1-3	TGTGCCTGGACGGTCGGCGCCGGAAACACCATATATTTT	CAWTVGAGNTIYF
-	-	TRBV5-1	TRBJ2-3	TGCGCCAGCAGTTGGGGGGAAAACACAGATACGCAGTATTTT	CASSWGENTDTQYF
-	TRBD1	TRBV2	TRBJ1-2	TGTGCCAGCAGTAATACCCCACAGGGGCTCTCTAACTATGGCTACACCTTC	CASSNTPQGLSNYGYTF
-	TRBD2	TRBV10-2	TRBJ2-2	TGCGCCAGCAGCGGGGGGACTAGTGCCTACACCGGGGAGCTGTTTTTT	CASSGGTSAYTGELFF
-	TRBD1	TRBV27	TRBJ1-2	TGTGCCAGCAGTTTATCGGGACAGGGGTTCTATGGCTACACCTTC	CASSLSGQGFYGYTF
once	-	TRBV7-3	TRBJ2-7	TGTGCCAGCAGCTTTTCCGGGGGGCTGACTTACGAGCAGTACTTC	CASSFSGGLTYEQYF